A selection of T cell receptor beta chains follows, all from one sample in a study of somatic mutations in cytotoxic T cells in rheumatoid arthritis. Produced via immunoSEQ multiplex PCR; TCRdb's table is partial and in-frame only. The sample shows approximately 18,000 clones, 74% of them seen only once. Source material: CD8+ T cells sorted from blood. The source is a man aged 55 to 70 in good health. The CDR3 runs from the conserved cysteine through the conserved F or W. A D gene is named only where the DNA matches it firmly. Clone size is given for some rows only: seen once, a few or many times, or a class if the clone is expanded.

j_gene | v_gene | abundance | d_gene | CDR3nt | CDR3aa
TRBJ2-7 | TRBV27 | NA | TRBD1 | TGTGCCAGCAGTTTGGGGACAGGGGGGGGCGAGCAGTACTTC | CASSLGTGGGEQYF
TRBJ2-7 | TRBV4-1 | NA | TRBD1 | TGCGCCAGCAGCTATCCGGGACAGGGAATCTACGAGCAGTACTTC | CASSYPGQGIYEQYF
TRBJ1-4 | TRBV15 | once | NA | TGTGCCACCACCCGGGAACGGGATGAAAAACTGTTTTTT | CATTRERDEKLFF
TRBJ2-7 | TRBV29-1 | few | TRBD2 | TGCAGCGTTGATCGGCTAGCGGGATCCTACGAGCAGTACTTC | CSVDRLAGSYEQYF
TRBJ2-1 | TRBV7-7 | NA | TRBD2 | TGTGCTAGCAGCTTAGTTAGCGGGGGGTACAATGAGCAGTTCTTC | CASSLVSGGYNEQFF
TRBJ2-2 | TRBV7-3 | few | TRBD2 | TGTGCCAGCAGCTTACGGGAGGGCCTTACCGGGGAGCTGTTTTTT | CASSLREGLTGELFF
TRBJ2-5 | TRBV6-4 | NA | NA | TGTGCCAGCAGTGAAACGCAGGGTCAAGAGACCCAGTACTTC | CASSETQGQETQYF
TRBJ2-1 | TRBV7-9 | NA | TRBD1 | TGTGCCAGCAGCTTAGTCCGGGACAGACACGTTAATGAGCAGTTCTTC | CASSLVRDRHVNEQFF
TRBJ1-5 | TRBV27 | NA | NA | TGTGCCAGCAGTAGAGGGTTTACACAGCCCCAGCATTTT | CASSRGFTQPQHF
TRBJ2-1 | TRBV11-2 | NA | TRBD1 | TGTGCCAGCAGCTTCCGGGACAGGAGGGACAATGAGCAGTTCTTC | CASSFRDRRDNEQFF
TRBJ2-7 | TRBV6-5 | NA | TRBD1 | TGTGCCAGCAGTTACTCCGGGACAGGGCTGCACGAGCAGTACTTC | CASSYSGTGLHEQYF
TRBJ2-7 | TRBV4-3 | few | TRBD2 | TGCGCCAGCAGCCAAGATAGTGGGGGTAGCGGGTACGAGCAGTACTTC | CASSQDSGGSGYEQYF
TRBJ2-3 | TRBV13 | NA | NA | TGTGCCAGCAGCTTATACGGGAGTAGCACAGATACGCAGTATTTT | CASSLYGSSTDTQYF
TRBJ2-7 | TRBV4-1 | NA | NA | TGCGCCAGCAGCCAAGAGGTGCAACCGGCGGGGGAGCAGTACTTC | CASSQEVQPAGEQYF
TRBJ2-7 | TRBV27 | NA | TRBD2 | TGTGCCAGCAGCATCGGACTAGCGGGTTCCTACGAGCAGTACTTC | CASSIGLAGSYEQYF
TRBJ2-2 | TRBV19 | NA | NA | TGTGCCAGTAGTATCTTGGAGGTCGGGGAGCTGTTTTTT | CASSILEVGELFF
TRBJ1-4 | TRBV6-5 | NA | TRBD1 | TGTGCCAGCAGTTACTTTCAGGGGGCAGATGAAAAACTGTTTTTT | CASSYFQGADEKLFF
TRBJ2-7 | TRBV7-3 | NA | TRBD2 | TGTGCCAGCAGCTTATTTCTAGCGGGCACGGACGAGCAGTACTTC | CASSLFLAGTDEQYF
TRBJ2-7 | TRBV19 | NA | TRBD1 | TGTGCCAGCTCCCCGGGACAGGTGAGCTACGAGCAGTACTTC | CASSPGQVSYEQYF
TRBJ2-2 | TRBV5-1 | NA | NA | TGCGCCAGCAGCTTGGTTCGGGTTCCCGGGGAGCTGTTTTTT | CASSLVRVPGELFF
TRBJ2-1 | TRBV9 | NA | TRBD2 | TGTGCCAGCAGCTCCTTACTAGCGGGCCCCGGGGATGAGCAGTTCTTC | CASSSLLAGPGDEQFF
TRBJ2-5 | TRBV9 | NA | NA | TGTGCCAGCAGCGCCGACGGGACTGCGCGGGAGACCCAGTACTTC | CASSADGTARETQYF
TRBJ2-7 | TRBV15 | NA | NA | TGTGCCACCAGCAGAGAGGGCGTCAGCTACGAGCAGTACTTC | CATSREGVSYEQYF
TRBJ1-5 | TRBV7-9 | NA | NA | TGTGCCAGCAGCCTGGACAGTCCCAATCAGCCCCAGCATTTT | CASSLDSPNQPQHF
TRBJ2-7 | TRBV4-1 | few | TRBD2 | TGCGCCAGCAGCCAAGGACTAGCGGGTGAGCAGTACTTC | CASSQGLAGEQYF
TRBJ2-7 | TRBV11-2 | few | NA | TGTGCCAGCAACAAACCAGGAGCCCCCGGGAGAGGTGGCGAGCAGTACTTC | CASNKPGAPGRGGEQYF
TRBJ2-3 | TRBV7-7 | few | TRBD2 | TGTGCCAGCAGCCGTCAAAGCGGGGGGGCCAGCACAGATACGCAGTATTTT | CASSRQSGGASTDTQYF
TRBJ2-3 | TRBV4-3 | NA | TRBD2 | TGCGCCAGCAGCCAAGATTTCCTAGCGGGACGACGAGATACGCAGTATTTT | CASSQDFLAGRRDTQYF
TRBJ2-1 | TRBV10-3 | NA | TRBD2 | TGTGCCATCAGAGGATTGACTAGCGGGGTGTACAATGAGCAGTTCTTC | CAIRGLTSGVYNEQFF
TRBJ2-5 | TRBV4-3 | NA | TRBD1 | TGCGCCAGCAGCCAGTACAGAGGGGGCAGGGGAGAGACCCAGTACTTC | CASSQYRGGRGETQYF
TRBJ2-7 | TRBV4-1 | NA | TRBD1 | TGCGCCAGCAGCCAATATGTGACAGGGGGCTACGAGCAGTACTTC | CASSQYVTGGYEQYF
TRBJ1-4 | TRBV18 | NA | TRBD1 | TGTGCCAGCTCACCAGCCGGGACAGTTGCAACTAATGAAAAACTGTTTTTT | CASSPAGTVATNEKLFF
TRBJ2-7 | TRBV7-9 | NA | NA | TGTGCCAGCAGCCCGGGTACTTCGAAATCCTACGAGCAGTACTTC | CASSPGTSKSYEQYF
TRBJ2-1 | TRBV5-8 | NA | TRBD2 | TGTGCCAGCAGCCGAACGATTAAAGCGGGGGGCCTTTACAATGAGCAGTTCTTC | CASSRTIKAGGLYNEQFF
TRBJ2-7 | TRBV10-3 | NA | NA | TGTGCCATCAGTGAGTTCTACAGGGTGAACTACGAGCAGTACTTC | CAISEFYRVNYEQYF
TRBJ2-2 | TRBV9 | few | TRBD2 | TGTGCCAGCAGCGACAGCAGGGACTACCCCAACACCGGGGAGCTGTTTTTT | CASSDSRDYPNTGELFF
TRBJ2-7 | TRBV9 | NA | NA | TGTGCCAGCAGCGGCGGCGACAGCTACGAGCAGTACTTC | CASSGGDSYEQYF
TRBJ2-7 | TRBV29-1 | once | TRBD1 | TGCAGCGGACGACAGGGCTACGAGCAGTACTTC | CSGRQGYEQYF
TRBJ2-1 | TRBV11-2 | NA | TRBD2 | TGTGCCAGCAGAAGACTAGCGGGAGGGTTTGAGCAGTTCTTC | CASRRLAGGFEQFF
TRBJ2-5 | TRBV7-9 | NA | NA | TGTGCCAGCAGCGGAGGACGGTTCCAAGAGACCCAGTACTTC | CASSGGRFQETQYF
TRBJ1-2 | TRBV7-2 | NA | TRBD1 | TGTGCCAGCAGCTCCCGGACAGGGCCTTTCTATGGCTACACCTTC | CASSSRTGPFYGYTF
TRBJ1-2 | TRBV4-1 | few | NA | TGCGCCAGCACCGGGGGGGGCGCGGCGCGCAACTATGGCTACACCTTC | CASTGGGAARNYGYTF
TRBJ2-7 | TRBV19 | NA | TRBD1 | TGTGCCAGTAGCCTACAGGGGGCCGGCGAGCAGTACTTC | CASSLQGAGEQYF
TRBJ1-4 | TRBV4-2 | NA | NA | TGTGCCAGCAGCCGAGTCGCCTCCCCTACGAATGAAAAACTGTTTTTT | CASSRVASPTNEKLFF
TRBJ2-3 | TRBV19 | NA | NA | TGTGCCAGTAGTATGACGGGTCTCACAGATACGCAGTATTTT | CASSMTGLTDTQYF
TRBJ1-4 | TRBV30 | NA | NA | TGTGCCTGGAGTGTTGGGTCCACCGGGGCTAATGAAAAACTGTTTTTT | CAWSVGSTGANEKLFF
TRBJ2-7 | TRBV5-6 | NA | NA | TGTGCCAGCAGCTTCATCATCTCCTACGAGCAGTACTTC | CASSFIISYEQYF
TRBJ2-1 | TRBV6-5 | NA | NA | TGTGCCAGCAGTTACCCGCGCTTCGTGGATGAGCAGTTCTTC | CASSYPRFVDEQFF
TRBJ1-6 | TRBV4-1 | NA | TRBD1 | TGCGCCAGCAGCCAAGATGAGGGGGCAGCGGGGGGTTTTTCACCCCTCCACTTT | CASSQDEGAAGGFSPLHF
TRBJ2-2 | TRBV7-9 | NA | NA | TGTGCCAGCAGCCGCACGGGGGTCACCGGGGAGCTGTTTTTT | CASSRTGVTGELFF
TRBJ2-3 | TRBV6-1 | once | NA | TGTGCCAGCAGTGAAGTTTGGGCAGGAGGGACAGATACGCAGTATTTT | CASSEVWAGGTDTQYF
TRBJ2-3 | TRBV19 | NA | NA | TGTGCCAGTAGTATCTGGGGGGTGTCCAGCACAGATACGCAGTATTTT | CASSIWGVSSTDTQYF
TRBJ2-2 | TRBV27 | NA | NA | TGTGCCAGCAGGTGGGACATCGACACCGGGGAGCTGTTTTTT | CASRWDIDTGELFF
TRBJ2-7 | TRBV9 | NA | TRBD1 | TGTGCCAGCAGCGCGGGGGGACAGGGGGCCTACGAGCAGTACTTC | CASSAGGQGAYEQYF